This T cell receptor beta chain was captured by sequencing in a study of blood T cells in healthy people across ages. Each sample yielded at least 6 million isolated PBMCs. Germline loops: CDR1 SGHRS, CDR2 YFSETQ. The CDR3 loop spans 16 amino acids. V dropped 5 bases and J dropped 0 bases, with 16 bases sitting between them. Using a J-beta primer mix together with a sample-barcoded 5' primer, a second PCR was run for about 6 to 12 cycles. Unique molecular identifiers of 12 random nucleotides labeled each cDNA. Each sample yielded at least 2.5 million CDR3-containing paired-end reads. TCRdb itself ran the 5' RACE reads through MiXCR, one entry per CDR3 protein. The sample contains approximately 830,000 distinct CDR3 sequences, less than 80% of which appear only once.

This clonotype originated in a young man in good health. The sequencing input was blood. The J gene is TRBJ2-3, the V gene TRBV5-1; possibly TRBD1 for D (5 bases). This CDR3 reads CASSQDNPYSTDTQYF. The DNA for the CDR3 is TGCGCCAGCAGTCAGGACAATCCTTACAGCACAGATACGCAGTATTTT.